Listed here is a single T cell receptor beta chain. What it recognizes is unknown. A junction end diverges from the germline sequence, so it may reflect a read error. Unique molecular identifiers featured in how the TCRbeta library was prepared. TCRdb re-called the PCR reads through MiXCR, storing one row per CDR3 protein. The sample lists around 230,000 distinct CDR3 sequences, around a sixth seen once, with 43% in the top ten. The sample comes from a study of T-cell reconstitution after alpha-beta-depleted transplantation in children. Study observations and caveats: Surviving recipient T cells and thymic progenitors underlay high day-60 TCRbeta diversity in some patients. It was reported that alpha-beta T cells came from several hundred expanded graft clones (about two months after transplant). At the one-year point after transplant, T-cell counts and TCRbeta diversity were found to come mostly from T cells that had been newly produced.

Germline V lookup: CDR1 SGHRS, CDR2 YFSETQ. This CDR3 spans 14 amino acids. This receptor was identified in a male patient between 2 and 10 years old who had a stem cell transplant for acute lymphoblastic leukemia, so the T cells may come from the graft donor. The sequenced sample was PBMCs, mostly from graft donor cells, obtained 360 days after TCRalphabeta/CD19-depleted stem cell transplant. The chain recombines TRBV5-1 with TRBJ1-2; TRBD1 matches at 8 bases. CDR3 nucleotide sequence: TGCGCCAGCAGCGAGAATCAGGGGGCTGTTGGCCACACCTTC. It yields the protein CASSENQGAVGHTF.